This T cell receptor (beta chain) was recorded in a study of vaccination and CD4 T cells after COVID-19. Study in general: Stimulation of the cells used overlapping spike peptide pools from SARS-CoV-2 and from the common cold coronaviruses HCoV-NL63, HCoV-OC43 and HCoV-229E.

Sequencing of cultured CD4+ T cell DNA used the Oncomine TCR Beta short-read assay. TCRdb passed the PCR reads through MiXCR, listing each CDR3 protein once. The sample consists of about 16,000 distinct CDR3 sequences, about 50% of them appearing once. Documented treatment: approximately nine-day PBMC culture with coronavirus spike peptide pools or control peptides (ViraFEST assay). This clonotype was seen only a few times. Antigen unknown. Study-wide results and caveats: Relatively few convalescent patients were studied; early post-infection timepoints were not included.

Per germline, CDR1 DFQATT and CDR2 SNEGSKA (reference sequence). This CDR3 has 13 residues. V lost 5 bases to trimming and J lost 1 base, with 11 bases between them. The sequence derives from a human donor who had recovered from COVID-19. The chain has TRBV20-1 and TRBJ1-1; D remains ambiguous. Specimen: CD4+ T cells from blood, cultured in vitro. CDR3 amino acids: CSAPKPWNTEAFF. CDR3 nucleotides: TGCAGTGCTCCCAAGCCTTGGAACACTGAAGCTTTCTTT.